A single sample gave rise to the 32 T cell receptor beta chains below, sequenced in a study of T cells in localized non-small cell lung cancer (dated by TCRdb to the early 2020s). Libraries were built with the immunoSEQ multiplex PCR assay. TCRdb mirrors the immuneACCESS table, restricted to in-frame sequences. Some clones are absent from its copies; in checked studies, under half trace to an unresolved V gene, and the reason for the others is unknown. This sample is represented by more than 50,000 clones; approximately 80% of them were singletons. In total, the top ten clones hold approximately 20% of the sample. The sequences come from peripheral blood, collected before any cancer treatment. These receptors all stem from a female donor over 55 with stage II squamous cell lung carcinoma.

The chain couples TRBV5-1 to TRBJ2-7; D is uncertain. This CDR3 is built from 13 residues. Germline V gene sequence: CDR1 SGHRS, CDR2 YFSETQ. The V end was cut by 0 bases, the J end by 7 bases, with 11 bases between. DNA of the CDR3: TGCGCCAGCAGCTTGGGGGCAGTGGGGGAGCAGTACTTC. Translating it yields CASSLGAVGEQYF.

The gene calls are TRBV5-1 and TRBJ2-3; 11 nucleotides agree with TRBD2. This CDR3 is built from 18 residues. The V segment lost 4 bases and the J segment 0 bases; nucleotides outside the gene matches: 10. Germline V gives CDR1 SGHRS, CDR2 YFSETQ. The CDR3 loop reads CASSPLAGGLSSTDTQYF. CDR3 in DNA: TGCGCCAGCAGCCCTCTAGCGGGGGGCCTATCTAGCACAGATACGCAGTATTTT.

This rearrangement joins TRBV6-4 to TRBJ1-1; 7 bases agree with TRBD1. This CDR3 is built from 14 residues. V lost 6 bases, J lost 1 base, and 5 bases stayed unmatched. The germline V gene has CDR1 MRHNA and CDR2 SNTAGT. CDR3 amino acids: CASRDRPANTEAFF. CDR3 in DNA: TGTGCCAGCAGGGACAGGCCGGCGAACACTGAAGCTTTCTTT.

The V and J genes are TRBV6-6 and TRBJ2-7, with TRBD2 as a possible D gene (6 bases). The CDR3 has 14 residues. Germline assignment: CDR1 MNHNY and CDR2 SVGAGI (reference sequence). Trimming took off 5 bases at V and 0 bases at J, with 11 bases between the two ends. CDR3 protein: CASSIGTSSYEQYF. The CDR3 DNA sequence: TGTGCCAGCAGTATTGGGACTTCCTCCTACGAGCAGTACTTC.

The CDR3 DNA is TGCGCCAGCAGCCAAGATTTGTCGAACACCGGGGAGCTGTTTTTT. Translation: CASSQDLSNTGELFF. The chain couples TRBV4-3 to TRBJ2-2, with D unresolved. Per the germline V gene, CDR1 is LGHNA and CDR2 is YSLEER. Between the trimmed V and J ends, which lost 0 bases and 0 bases, there was a span of 5 bases. The CDR3 contains 15 residues.

V usage is TRBV23-1 and J usage is TRBJ1-2; TRBD1 matches at 7 bases. TRBV23-1 is given ORF status, its function remaining uncertain. CDR3 size: 13 residues. J lost 8 bases, V lost 6 bases, and 9 bases had no gene match. CDR3 sequence reads: CASSLGQQDGYTF. CDR3 in DNA: TGCGCCAGCAGCCTGGGACAGCAAGACGGCTACACCTTC.

This clone has just a few counts. This chain connects TRBV7-3 to TRBJ1-1, with D hard to call. Trimming took off 4 bases at V and 4 bases at J, with 13 bases between the two ends. CDR1 is SGHTA and CDR2 is FQGTGA in the germline V gene. The CDR3 has 14 residues. CDR3 DNA sequence: TGTGCCAGCAGCTCGGACCCGGCGCGCACTGAAGCTTTCTTT. This translates into CASSSDPARTEAFF.

This clone was seen only once. The J gene is TRBJ1-2, the V gene TRBV12-5, with TRBD1 matching over 9 bases. CDR1 and CDR2 from the germline V gene are LGHNT and FRNRAP. This CDR3 contains 15 residues. V lost 3 bases and J lost 8; bases outside the gene matches: 10. CDR3 in amino acids: CASGFGDREGEGYTF. The CDR3 nucleotides read TGTGCTAGTGGTTTCGGGGACAGGGAGGGTGAAGGCTACACCTTC.

This clone qualifies as medium-sized. The V gene is TRBV5-1, the J gene TRBJ1-3, with D unresolved. V lost 0 bases, J lost 0 bases, and 10 bases lay in between. The CDR3 is 16 residues long. Germline loops: CDR1 SGHRS, CDR2 YFSETQ. The CDR3 reads CASSLALGGSGNTIYF. CDR3 nucleotide sequence: TGCGCCAGCAGCTTGGCCCTGGGCGGCTCTGGAAACACCATATATTTT.

The rearrangement links TRBV11-3 to TRBJ2-1, with D tentatively TRBD1 (5 bases). Between the trimmed V and J ends, which lost 1 base and 5 bases, there was a span of 6 bases. CDR1 and CDR2 from the germline V gene are SGHNT and YENEEA. The CDR3 runs 13 residues. CDR3 amino acids: CASSLGTNNEQFF. The CDR3 bases are TGTGCCAGCAGCTTAGGGACAAACAATGAGCAGTTCTTC. The full variable domain, completed using reference TRBV11-3 and TRBJ2-1, is EAGVVQSPRYKIIEKKQPVAFWCNPISGHNTLYWYLQNLGQGPELLIRYENEEAVDDSQLPKDRFSAERLKGVDSTLKIQPAELGDSAVYLCASSLGTNNEQFFGPGTRLTVL.

J is TRBJ2-5 and V is TRBV5-4, with 9 bases that match TRBD2. CDR1 SGHNT and CDR2 YYREEE come from the germline V gene (reference sequence). V gave up 0 bases and J gave up 7 bases; unmatched junction bases: 7. The CDR3 has 15 residues. CDR3 in amino acids: CASSLDSGGSGTQYF. The CDR3 nucleotides are TGTGCCAGCAGCTTGGACAGCGGGGGGTCGGGGACCCAGTACTTC. The whole variable domain, filled in from reference TRBV5-4 and TRBJ2-5, reads ETGVTQSPTHLIKTRGQQVTLRCSSQSGHNTVSWYQQALGQGPQFIFQYYREEENGRGNFPPRFSGLQFPNYSSELNVNALELDDSALYLCASSLDSGGSGTQYFGPGTRLLVL.

The genes are TRBV6-1 and TRBJ1-6; weak D call: TRBD1 (6 bases). This CDR3 has 14 residues. Between the trimmed V and J ends, which lost 4 bases and 6 bases, there was a span of 10 bases. Per the germline V gene, CDR1 is MNHNS and CDR2 is SASEGT. CDR3 sequence reads: CASSAGQINSPLHF. The CDR3 coding sequence is TGTGCCAGCAGTGCTGGACAGATTAATTCACCCCTCCACTTT.

V usage is TRBV27 and J usage is TRBJ1-6; perhaps TRBD1 as D (6 bases). Deletions cut 6 bases from V and 11 bases from J, with 11 bases between. In germline, CDR1 is MNHEY, CDR2 SMNVEV (reference sequence). The CDR3 is 12 residues long. Here the CDR3 DNA reads TGTGCCAGCAGGATAAGGGGGACACCCCTCCACTTT. Its translation is CASRIRGTPLHF.

The DNA of the CDR3 is TGTGCCAGCGGATCTGGGAGCACAGATACGCAGTATTTT. It translates to CASGSGSTDTQYF. This chain links TRBV6-6 with TRBJ2-3; D unclear. Germline CDR1 reads MNHNY; CDR2 reads SVGAGI (reference sequence). Trimming left V 8 bases short and J 0 bases short, with 9 bases between. The CDR3 contains 13 residues.

The chain combines TRBV5-4 with TRBJ1-1; TRBD1 aligns across 8 bases. Germline CDR1 is SGHNT and CDR2 is YYREEE (reference sequence). V gave up 0 bases and J gave up 0 bases; unmatched junction bases: 1. CDR3 length: 15 amino acids. The DNA of the CDR3 is TGTGCCAGCAGCTTGGGGGGACAGGTGAACACTGAAGCTTTCTTT. The encoded protein is CASSLGGQVNTEAFF.

In this sample, this clone turned up a few times. The chain has TRBV11-2 and TRBJ1-2, with unresolved D. Trimming cost V 5 bases and J 1 base, with 11 bases left between them. This CDR3 contains 14 residues. Germline CDR1 SGHAT, CDR2 FQNNGV. CDR3 coding DNA: TGTGCCAGCAGCCCTACACATGTTAACTATGGCTACACCTTC. Translated: CASSPTHVNYGYTF.

This chain links TRBV7-8 with TRBJ2-7, with 7 bases identical to TRBD2. The germline V gene has CDR1 SGHVS and CDR2 FQNEAQ. V gave up 5 bases and J gave up 7 bases; unmatched junction bases: 11. The CDR3 runs 14 residues. The CDR3 protein is CASSPLAVVGEQYF. Here the CDR3 DNA reads TGTGCCAGCAGCCCCCTAGCGGTGGTGGGGGAGCAGTACTTC.

The chain has TRBV11-2 and TRBJ1-1, with 7 bases lining up with TRBD1. CDR1 is SGHAT, CDR2 FQNNGV, per germline. The CDR3 is 11 amino acids. The junction had 5 bases not matched to a gene; V was cut back by 5 bases and J by 11 bases. CDR3: CASSMGQRAFF. CDR3 nucleotide sequence: TGTGCCAGCAGCATGGGACAGCGGGCTTTCTTT.

CDR3 residues: CASNPRGGREETQYF. The CDR3 DNA is TGTGCCAGCAACCCAAGGGGGGGGCGAGAGGAGACCCAGTACTTC. This rearrangement joins TRBV7-3 to TRBJ2-5; D is perhaps TRBD2 (7 bases). Germline CDR1 SGHTA, CDR2 FQGTGA. CDR3 length: 15 amino acids. The V end was cut by 7 bases, the J end by 5 bases, with 20 bases between.

The gene calls are TRBV25-1 and TRBJ1-2; 7 bases are shared with TRBD1. This CDR3 spans 13 amino acids. Germline V gene sequence: CDR1 MGHDK, CDR2 SYGVNS. Unmatched junction bases numbered 7, after V lost 4 bases and J lost 8 bases. The CDR3 is CASSARQGSGYTF. DNA of the CDR3: TGTGCCAGCAGTGCCCGACAGGGAAGCGGCTACACCTTC.

The gene calls are TRBV5-1 and TRBJ1-2, with 11 bases matching TRBD1. V dropped 4 bases and J dropped 4; count of bases not matched to a gene: 6. Germline V gives CDR1 SGHRS, CDR2 YFSETQ. This CDR3 has 15 residues. The chain's CDR3 is CASSARTGGFYGYTF. The CDR3, as DNA: TGCGCCAGCAGCGCTCGGACAGGGGGCTTCTATGGCTACACCTTC.

This chain connects TRBV6-1 to TRBJ2-7; D might be TRBD2 (7 bases). Trimming took 7 bases from V and 3 from J, leaving 13 bases between them. This CDR3 has 13 amino acids. Germline-derived CDR1 and CDR2 are MNHNS and SASEGT. The CDR3 sequence is CASNLGGVYEQYF. CDR3 bases: TGTGCCAGCAACTTAGGGGGGGTCTACGAGCAGTACTTC.

This rearrangement joins TRBV6-1 to TRBJ1-2; D possibly corresponds to TRBD1 (5 bases). The V gene lost 2 bases and the J gene lost 6 bases, with 10 bases spanning the gap. The CDR3 has 13 amino acids. Per germline, CDR1 MNHNS and CDR2 SASEGT. For the CDR3, the DNA is TGTGCCAGCAGTGAATGGGGGGGGAATGGCTACACCTTC. Its protein is CASSEWGGNGYTF.

The chain carries TRBV6-1 and TRBJ2-5; 7 nucleotides agree with TRBD2. The CDR3 totals 14 residues. CDR1 and CDR2 from the germline V gene are MNHNS and SASEGT. Trimming removed 3 bases from V and 4 bases from J; junction bases left unmatched: 5. The CDR3 loop reads CASSDPGRGETQYF. CDR3 sequence (DNA): TGTGCCAGCAGTGATCCGGGGAGGGGAGAGACCCAGTACTTC.

The V call is TRBV15, the J call TRBJ1-4, with 9 nucleotides matching TRBD1. The CDR3 runs 15 residues. Germline CDR1 LNHNV, CDR2 YYDKDF (reference sequence). J gave up 7 bases and V 2 bases, and 5 bases lay outside the gene matches. The chain's CDR3 is CATSRRDRDGEKLFF. The CDR3 DNA reads as TGTGCCACCAGCAGAAGGGACAGGGATGGTGAAAAACTGTTTTTT.

The rearrangement joins TRBV11-2 to TRBJ2-5; D is unclear. Germline CDR1 SGHAT, CDR2 FQNNGV. V was shortened by 2 bases and J by 1 base, with 11 bases between the two germline ends. This CDR3 is 15 amino acids long. The DNA for the CDR3 is TGTGCCAGCAGCTTAAATCTCCAATTCCAAGAGACCCAGTACTTC. It yields the protein CASSLNLQFQETQYF.

The chain is built from TRBV7-2 and TRBJ1-3; D is uncertain. Germline values: CDR1 SGHTA, CDR2 FQGNSA. The V and J ends lost 1 base and 3 bases respectively, with 10 bases between them. The CDR3 length is 15 residues. In nucleotides, the CDR3 is TGTGCCAGCAGCTTAGAACCGACCCTTGGAAACACCATATATTTT. It specifies CASSLEPTLGNTIYF. The full variable domain, in which reference TRBV7-2 and TRBJ1-3 provide the parts outside the CDR3, is GAGVSQSPSNKVTEKGKDVELRCDPISGHTALYWYRQSLGQGLEFLIYFQGNSAPDKSGLPSDRFSAERTGGSVSTLTIQRTQQEDSAVYLCASSLEPTLGNTIYFGEGSWLTVV.

The V and J genes are TRBV6-1 and TRBJ1-5; tentative D call: TRBD1 (6 bases). The V and J ends lost 4 bases and 3 bases respectively, with 7 bases between them. The CDR3 is 13 residues long. Germline V gene sequence: CDR1 MNHNS, CDR2 SASEGT. The CDR3, as DNA: TGTGCCAGCAGTGGGACAGACAATCAGCCCCAGCATTTT. Translated: CASSGTDNQPQHF.

This rearrangement joins TRBV27 to TRBJ2-1; a possible D gene is TRBD1 (6 bases). Germline values: CDR1 MNHEY, CDR2 SMNVEV (reference sequence). Deletions cut 6 bases from V and 0 bases from J, with 9 bases between. The CDR3 has 14 amino acids. The chain's CDR3 is CASRQGPSYNEQFF. The CDR3 DNA reads as TGTGCCAGCAGACAGGGACCCTCCTACAATGAGCAGTTCTTC.

In its sample, this clone was seen a few times. V is TRBV7-2 and J is TRBJ2-7; 9 nucleotides match TRBD2. Germline V gives CDR1 SGHTA, CDR2 FQGNSA. V lost 6 bases, J lost 6 bases, and 12 bases stayed unmatched. CDR3 length: 15 residues. CDR3 nucleotide sequence: TGTGCCAGCAGAGAACGAGGCGGGGGGGAGAGCGAGCAGTACTTC. As protein: CASRERGGGESEQYF.

The rearrangement uses TRBV7-9 and TRBJ1-2; D is unclear. The CDR3 covers 14 residues. CDR1 SEHNR and CDR2 FQNEAQ come from the germline V gene (reference sequence). The V and J ends lost 1 base and 2 bases respectively, with 8 bases between them. The DNA of the CDR3 is TGTGCCAGCAGCTTAGTAGCAGTGAACTATGGCTACACCTTC. This gives the protein CASSLVAVNYGYTF.

V and J are TRBV9 and TRBJ1-2; TRBD1 aligns across 9 bases. Germline CDR1 and CDR2: SGDLS and YYNGEE. Trimming removed 4 bases from V and 0 bases from J; junction bases left unmatched: 10. The CDR3 extends over 17 amino acids. DNA for the CDR3: TGTGCCAGCAGCCCACACGGACAGGGGCTTTCTAACTATGGCTACACCTTC. Translated, it gives CASSPHGQGLSNYGYTF. The full variable domain, with the rest looked up from reference TRBV9 and TRBJ1-2, is DSGVTQTPKHLITATGQRVTLRCSPRSGDLSVYWYQQSLDQGLQFLIQYYNGEERAKGNILERFSAQQFPDLHSELNLSSLELGDSALYFCASSPHGQGLSNYGYTFGSGTRLTVV.